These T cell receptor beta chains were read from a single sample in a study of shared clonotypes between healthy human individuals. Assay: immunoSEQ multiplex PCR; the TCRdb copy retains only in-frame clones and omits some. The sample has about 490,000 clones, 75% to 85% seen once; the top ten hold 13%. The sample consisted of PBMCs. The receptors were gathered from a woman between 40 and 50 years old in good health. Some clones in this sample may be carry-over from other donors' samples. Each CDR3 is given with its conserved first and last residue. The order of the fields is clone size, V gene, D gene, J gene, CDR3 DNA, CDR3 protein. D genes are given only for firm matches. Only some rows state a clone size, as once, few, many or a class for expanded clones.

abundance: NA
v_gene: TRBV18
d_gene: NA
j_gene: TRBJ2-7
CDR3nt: TGTGCCAGCTCGAGAGCGTACCGGGACGAGCAGTACTTC
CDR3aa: CASSRAYRDEQYF

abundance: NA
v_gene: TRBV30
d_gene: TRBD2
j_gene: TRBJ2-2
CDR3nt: TGTGCCTGGGGTAGCGGACTAGCGGGGCTAACCGGGGAGTTGTTTTTT
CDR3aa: CAWGSGLAGLTGELFF

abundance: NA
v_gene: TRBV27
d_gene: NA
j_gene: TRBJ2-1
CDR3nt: TGTGCCAGCAGTTCTCTCTACTCCGGAAACAATGAGCAGTTCTTC
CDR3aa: CASSSLYSGNNEQFF

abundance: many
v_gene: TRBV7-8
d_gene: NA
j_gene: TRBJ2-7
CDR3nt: TGTGCCAGCAGCTTAGCGTTGGAGGGATCCTACGAGCAGTACTTC
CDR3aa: CASSLALEGSYEQYF

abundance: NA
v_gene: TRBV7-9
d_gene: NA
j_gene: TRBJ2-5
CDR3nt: TGTGCCAGCACCCTAGGACTGGAGACCCAGTACTTC
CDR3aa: CASTLGLETQYF

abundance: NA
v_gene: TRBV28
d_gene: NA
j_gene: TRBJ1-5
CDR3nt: TGTGCCAGCAGTTGGTCTCTGGATAGCAATCAGCCCCAGCATTTT
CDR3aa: CASSWSLDSNQPQHF

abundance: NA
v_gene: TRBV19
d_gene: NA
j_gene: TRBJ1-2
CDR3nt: TGTGCCAGCAGAGGGTGGGGACAATATGGCTACACCTTC
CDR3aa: CASRGWGQYGYTF

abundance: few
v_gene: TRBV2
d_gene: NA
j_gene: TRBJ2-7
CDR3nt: TGTGCCAGCAGTTCCGCACCGGGGGCCCGATCCTACGAGCAGTACTTC
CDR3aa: CASSSAPGARSYEQYF

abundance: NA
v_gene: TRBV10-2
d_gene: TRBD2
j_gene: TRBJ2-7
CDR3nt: TGCGCCAGCAGTGGATACGAGAGCGGGAGTTACGAGCAGTACTTC
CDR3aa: CASSGYESGSYEQYF

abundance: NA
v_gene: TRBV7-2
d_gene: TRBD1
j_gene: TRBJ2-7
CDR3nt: TGTGCCAGCAGCCCAGTCCAGGGGGTACACGAGCAGTACTTC
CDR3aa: CASSPVQGVHEQYF

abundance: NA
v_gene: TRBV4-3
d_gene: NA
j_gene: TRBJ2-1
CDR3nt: TGCGCCAGCAGCCAGCTCGGGGGCAATGAGCAGTTCTTC
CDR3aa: CASSQLGGNEQFF

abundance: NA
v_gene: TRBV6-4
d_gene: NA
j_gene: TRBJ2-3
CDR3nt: TGTGCCAGCTCCCCAGGGGAGGGTTCAGATACGCAGTATTTT
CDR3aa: CASSPGEGSDTQYF

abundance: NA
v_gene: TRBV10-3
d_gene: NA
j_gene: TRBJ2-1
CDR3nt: TGTGCCATCACAGGAGGCCGTGGTGAGCAGTTCTTC
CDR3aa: CAITGGRGEQFF

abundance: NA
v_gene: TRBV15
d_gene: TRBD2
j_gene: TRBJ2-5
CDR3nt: TGTGCCACCAGCAGAGATCTTACTAGCGGATATCAAGAGACCCAGTACTTC
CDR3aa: CATSRDLTSGYQETQYF

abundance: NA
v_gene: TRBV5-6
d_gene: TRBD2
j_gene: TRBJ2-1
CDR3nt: TGTGCCAGCAGCTTGGGGGCTAGCGGGAGCAATGAGCAGCTCTTC
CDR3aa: CASSLGASGSNEQLF

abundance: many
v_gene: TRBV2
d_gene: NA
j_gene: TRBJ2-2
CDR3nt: TGTGCCAGCAGTGAATTGGAACCCTGGATGGGGAACACCGGGGAGCTGTTTTTT
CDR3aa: CASSELEPWMGNTGELFF

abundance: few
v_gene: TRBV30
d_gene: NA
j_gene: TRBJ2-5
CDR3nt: TGTGCCTGGAGTGGGGGGGCCTGGGAGACCCAGTACTTC
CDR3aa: CAWSGGAWETQYF

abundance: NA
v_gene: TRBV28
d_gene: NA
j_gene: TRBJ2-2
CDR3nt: TGTGCCATCAGTGAACCTGTTTTT
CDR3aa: CAISEPVF

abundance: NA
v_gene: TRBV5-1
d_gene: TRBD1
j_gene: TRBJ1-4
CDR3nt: TGCGCCAGCAGCTTTTGGGGCAGGGGGGACGAAAAACTGTTTTTT
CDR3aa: CASSFWGRGDEKLFF

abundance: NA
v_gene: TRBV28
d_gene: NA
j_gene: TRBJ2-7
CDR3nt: TGTGCCAGCAGTTTATCTAAAGCGGAGGTGCGGTACTTC
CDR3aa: CASSLSKAEVRYF

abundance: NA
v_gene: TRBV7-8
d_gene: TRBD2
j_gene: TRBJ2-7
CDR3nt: TGTGCCAGCGGAGGGGCCCTAGCGGGTCAGACGGGAGAGCAGTACTTC
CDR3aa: CASGGALAGQTGEQYF

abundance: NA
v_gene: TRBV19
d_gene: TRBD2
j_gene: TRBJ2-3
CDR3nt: TGTGCCAGTAGTCCCCGGACTAGCGGGAGGGCCGCAGATACGCAGTATTTT
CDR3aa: CASSPRTSGRAADTQYF

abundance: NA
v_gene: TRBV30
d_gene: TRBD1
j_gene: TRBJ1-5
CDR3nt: TGTGCCTGGAGTGGACAGGGGGCCGGACAGCCCCAGCATTTT
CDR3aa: CAWSGQGAGQPQHF

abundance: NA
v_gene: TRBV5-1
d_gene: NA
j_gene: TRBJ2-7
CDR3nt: TGCGCCAGCAGCCTGGGGGCGGGAGTGGCGTACGAGCAGTACTTC
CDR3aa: CASSLGAGVAYEQYF

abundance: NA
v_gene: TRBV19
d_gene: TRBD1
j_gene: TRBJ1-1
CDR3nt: TGTGCCAGTAGTACCCTACAGGGGGCGCAAGACACTGAAGCTTTCTTT
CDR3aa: CASSTLQGAQDTEAFF